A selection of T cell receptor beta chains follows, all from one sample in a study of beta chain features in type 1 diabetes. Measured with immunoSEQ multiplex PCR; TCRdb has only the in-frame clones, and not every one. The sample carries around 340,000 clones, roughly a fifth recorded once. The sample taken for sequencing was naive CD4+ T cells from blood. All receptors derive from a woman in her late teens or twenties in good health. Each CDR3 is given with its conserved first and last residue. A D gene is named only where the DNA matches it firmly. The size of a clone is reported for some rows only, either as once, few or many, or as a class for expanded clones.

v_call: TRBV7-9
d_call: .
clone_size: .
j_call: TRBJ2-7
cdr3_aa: CASSVSSYEQYF
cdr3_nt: TGTGCCAGCAGCGTTAGCTCCTACGAGCAGTACTTC

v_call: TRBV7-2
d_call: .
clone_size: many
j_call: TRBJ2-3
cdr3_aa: CASSSSTDTQYF
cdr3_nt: TGTGCCAGCAGCTCTAGCACAGATACGCAGTATTTT

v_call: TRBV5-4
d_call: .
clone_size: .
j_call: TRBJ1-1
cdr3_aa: CASSTDSNSEAFF
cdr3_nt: TGTGCCAGCAGCACGGACTCAAACAGTGAAGCTTTCTTT

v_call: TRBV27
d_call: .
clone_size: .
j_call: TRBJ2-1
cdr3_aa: CASSRQDYNEQFF
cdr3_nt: TGTGCCAGCAGCCGACAGGACTACAATGAGCAGTTCTTC

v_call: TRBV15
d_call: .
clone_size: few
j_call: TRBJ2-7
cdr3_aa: CATSREPHYEQYF
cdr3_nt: TGTGCCACCAGCAGAGAACCACATTACGAGCAGTACTTC

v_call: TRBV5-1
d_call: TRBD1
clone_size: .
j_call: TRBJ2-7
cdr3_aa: CASSPGQGLSYEQYF
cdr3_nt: TGCGCCAGCAGCCCCGGACAGGGACTCTCCTACGAGCAGTACTTC

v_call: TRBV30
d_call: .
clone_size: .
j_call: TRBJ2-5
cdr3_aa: CAWTRRTWYQETQYF
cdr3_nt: TGTGCCTGGACAAGAAGGACTTGGTACCAAGAGACCCAGTACTTC

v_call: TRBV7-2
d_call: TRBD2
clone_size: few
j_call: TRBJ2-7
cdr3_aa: CASVPTSGRGEQYF
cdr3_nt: TGTGCCAGCGTACCGACTAGCGGGCGGGGCGAGCAGTACTTC

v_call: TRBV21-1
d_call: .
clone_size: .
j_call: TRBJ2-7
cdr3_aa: CASSLQGVLCYEQYF
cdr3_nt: TGTGCCAGCAGCTTACAGGGGGTGCTATGCTACGAGCAGTACTTC

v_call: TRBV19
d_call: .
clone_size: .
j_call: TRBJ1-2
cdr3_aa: CASSMAGSNYGYTF
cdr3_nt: TGTGCCAGTAGTATGGCAGGGTCTAACTATGGCTACACCTTC

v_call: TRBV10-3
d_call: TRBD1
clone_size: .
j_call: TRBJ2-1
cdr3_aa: CAISGTGGAEQFF
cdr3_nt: TGTGCCATCAGTGGGACAGGGGGCGCTGAGCAGTTCTTC

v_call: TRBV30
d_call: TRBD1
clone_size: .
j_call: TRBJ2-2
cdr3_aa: CAWSRSRTGDTGELFF
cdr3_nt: TGTGCCTGGAGTCGGTCCCGGACAGGGGACACCGGGGAGCTGTTTTTT

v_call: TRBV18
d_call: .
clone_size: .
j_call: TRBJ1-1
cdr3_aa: CASSLGTGGYTEAFF
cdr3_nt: TGTGCCAGCTCACTGGGCACCGGGGGATACACTGAAGCTTTCTTT

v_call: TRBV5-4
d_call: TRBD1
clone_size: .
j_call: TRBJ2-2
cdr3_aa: CASSAWGRGLTGELFF
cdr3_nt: TGTGCCAGCAGCGCCTGGGGCAGGGGGCTGACCGGGGAGCTGTTTTTT

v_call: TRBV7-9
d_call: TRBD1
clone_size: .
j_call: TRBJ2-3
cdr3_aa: CASSSGTGGPRTDTQYF
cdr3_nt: TGTGCCAGCAGCTCCGGGACAGGGGGCCCGCGGACAGATACGCAGTATTTT

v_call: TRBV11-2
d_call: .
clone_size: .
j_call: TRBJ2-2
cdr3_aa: CASRDYSAGELFF
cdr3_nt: TGTGCCAGCAGGGACTATTCGGCCGGGGAGCTGTTTTTT

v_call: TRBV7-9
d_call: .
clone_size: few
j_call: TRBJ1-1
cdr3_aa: CASSLTTGHTEAFF
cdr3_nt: TGTGCCAGCAGCTTGACGACTGGCCACACTGAAGCTTTCTTT

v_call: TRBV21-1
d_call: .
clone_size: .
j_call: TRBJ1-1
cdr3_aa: CASSKAREAFF
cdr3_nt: TGTGCCAGCAGCAAAGCGAGGGAAGCTTTCTTT

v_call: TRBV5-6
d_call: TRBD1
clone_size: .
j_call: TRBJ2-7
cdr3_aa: CASSWGQGADEQYF
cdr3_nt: TGTGCCAGCAGCTGGGGACAGGGGGCTGACGAGCAGTACTTC

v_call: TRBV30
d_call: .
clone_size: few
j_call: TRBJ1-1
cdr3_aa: CAWRLEVREAFF
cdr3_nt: TGTGCCTGGAGACTAGAGGTTCGGGAAGCTTTCTTT

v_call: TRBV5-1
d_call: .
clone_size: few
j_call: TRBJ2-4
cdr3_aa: CASSSQNIQYF
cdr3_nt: TGCGCCAGCAGCTCTCAAAACATTCAGTACTTC

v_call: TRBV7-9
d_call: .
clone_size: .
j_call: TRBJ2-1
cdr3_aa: CASSQGGEQFF
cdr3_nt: TGTGCCAGCAGCCAGGGTGGTGAGCAGTTCTTC

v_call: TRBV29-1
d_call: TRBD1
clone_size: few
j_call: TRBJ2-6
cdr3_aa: CSVVTIQGAANVLTF
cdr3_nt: TGCAGCGTTGTAACTATTCAGGGGGCGGCCAACGTCCTGACTTTC

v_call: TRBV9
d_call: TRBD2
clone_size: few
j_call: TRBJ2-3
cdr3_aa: CASGSGRALDTQYF
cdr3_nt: TGTGCCAGCGGTAGCGGGAGGGCCCTAGATACGCAGTATTTT

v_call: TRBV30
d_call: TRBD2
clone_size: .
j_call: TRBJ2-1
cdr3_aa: CAWSPRGGPGEQFF
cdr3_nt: TGTGCCTGGAGCCCCCGGGGGGGGCCAGGGGAGCAGTTCTTC

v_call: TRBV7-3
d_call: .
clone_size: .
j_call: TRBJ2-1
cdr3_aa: CASSSQGGEQFF
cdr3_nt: TGTGCCAGCAGCTCGCAGGGTGGTGAGCAGTTCTTC

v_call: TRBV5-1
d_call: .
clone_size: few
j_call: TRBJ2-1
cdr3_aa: CASNSAGLGSYNEQFF
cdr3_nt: TGCGCCAGCAACTCTGCGGGACTCGGCTCCTACAATGAGCAGTTCTTC

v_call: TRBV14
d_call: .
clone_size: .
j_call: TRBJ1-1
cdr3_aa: CASSQLIRGGAFF
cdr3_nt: TGTGCCAGCAGCCAGCTGATCAGAGGAGGAGCTTTCTTT

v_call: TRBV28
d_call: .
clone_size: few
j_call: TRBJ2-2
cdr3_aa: CASSLSQATGELFF
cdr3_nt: TGTGCCAGCAGTTTAAGCCAGGCCACCGGGGAGCTGTTTTTT

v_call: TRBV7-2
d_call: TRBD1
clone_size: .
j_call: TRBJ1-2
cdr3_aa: CASRGQGANGYTF
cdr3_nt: TGTGCCAGCAGGGGACAGGGGGCGAATGGCTACACCTTC

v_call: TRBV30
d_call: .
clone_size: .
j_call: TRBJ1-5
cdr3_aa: CAWSGGQISGSNQPQHF
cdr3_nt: TGTGCCTGGAGTGGAGGACAGATCAGTGGGAGCAATCAGCCCCAGCATTTT

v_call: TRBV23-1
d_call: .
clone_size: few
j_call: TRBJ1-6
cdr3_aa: CASSQGWEPGMGNSPLHF
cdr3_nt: TGCGCCAGCAGTCAAGGGTGGGAACCCGGGATGGGGAATTCACCCCTCCACTTT

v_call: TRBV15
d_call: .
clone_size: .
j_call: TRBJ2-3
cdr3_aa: CATSRGNAGDTQYF
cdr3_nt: TGTGCCACCAGCAGAGGGAATGCGGGGGATACGCAGTATTTT

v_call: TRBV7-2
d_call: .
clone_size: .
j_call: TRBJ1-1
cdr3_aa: CASRRGQNTEAFF
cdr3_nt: TGTGCCAGCAGGAGGGGACAGAACACTGAAGCTTTCTTT

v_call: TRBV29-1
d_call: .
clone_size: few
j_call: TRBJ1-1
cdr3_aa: CSVELNGGLGAFF
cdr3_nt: TGCAGCGTTGAACTAAATGGGGGCCTGGGAGCTTTCTTT

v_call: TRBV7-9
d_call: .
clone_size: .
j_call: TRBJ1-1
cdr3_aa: CASSSQGSTNTEAFF
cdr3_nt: TGTGCCAGCAGCTCACAGGGTTCGACGAACACTGAAGCTTTCTTT

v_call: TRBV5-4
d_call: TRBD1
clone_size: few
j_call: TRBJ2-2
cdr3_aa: CASSSKQGAGELFF
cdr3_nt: TGTGCCAGCAGCTCCAAACAGGGGGCCGGGGAGCTGTTTTTT

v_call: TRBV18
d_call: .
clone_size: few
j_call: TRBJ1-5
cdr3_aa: CASSPGGNQPQHF
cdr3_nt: TGTGCCAGCTCACCGGGGGGTAATCAGCCCCAGCATTTT

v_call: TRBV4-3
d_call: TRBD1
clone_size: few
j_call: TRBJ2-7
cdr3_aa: CASSPTRDRANEQYF
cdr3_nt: TGCGCCAGCAGCCCCACGAGGGACAGGGCGAACGAGCAGTACTTC

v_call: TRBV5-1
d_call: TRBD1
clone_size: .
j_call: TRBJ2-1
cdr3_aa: CASSQGQNNEQFF
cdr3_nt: TGCGCCAGCAGCCAGGGACAGAACAATGAGCAGTTCTTC

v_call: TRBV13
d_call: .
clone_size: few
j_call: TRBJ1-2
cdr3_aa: CASSLVWQGNYGYTF
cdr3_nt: TGTGCCAGCAGCTTAGTGTGGCAGGGTAACTATGGCTACACCTTC

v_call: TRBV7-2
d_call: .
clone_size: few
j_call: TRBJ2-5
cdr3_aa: CASSPLGQPIGETQYF
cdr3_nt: TGTGCCAGCAGCCCCCTAGGACAACCCATCGGGGAGACCCAGTACTTC

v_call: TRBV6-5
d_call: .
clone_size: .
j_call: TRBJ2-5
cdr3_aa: CASSPGFETQYF
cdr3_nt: TGTGCCAGCAGCCCGGGTTTTGAGACCCAGTACTTC

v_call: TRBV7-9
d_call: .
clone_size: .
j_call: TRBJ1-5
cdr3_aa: CASSPLGIIQPQHF
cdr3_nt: TGTGCCAGCAGCCCCCTCGGGATTATTCAGCCCCAGCATTTT

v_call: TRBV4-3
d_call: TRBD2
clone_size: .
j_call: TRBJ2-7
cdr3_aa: CASSQVLPGRGTYEQYF
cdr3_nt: TGCGCCAGCAGCCAAGTCCTACCGGGGAGGGGCACCTACGAGCAGTACTTC

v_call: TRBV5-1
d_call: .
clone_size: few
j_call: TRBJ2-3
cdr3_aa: CASSPEAQDTQYF
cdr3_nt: TGCGCCAGCAGCCCGGAGGCCCAGGATACGCAGTATTTT

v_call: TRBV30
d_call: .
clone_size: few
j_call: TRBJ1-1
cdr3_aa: CAWAGDGLFMNTEAFF
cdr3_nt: TGTGCCTGGGCAGGGGACGGGCTATTCATGAACACTGAAGCTTTCTTT

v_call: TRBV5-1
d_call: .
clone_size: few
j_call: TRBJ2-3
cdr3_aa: CASSLGGVSTDTQYF
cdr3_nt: TGCGCCAGCAGCTTGGGAGGCGTAAGCACAGATACGCAGTATTTT

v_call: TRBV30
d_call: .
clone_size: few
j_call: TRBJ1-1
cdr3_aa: CAWSPPGREGTEAFF
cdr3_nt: TGTGCCTGGAGTCCCCCCGGCAGGGAGGGCACTGAAGCTTTCTTT

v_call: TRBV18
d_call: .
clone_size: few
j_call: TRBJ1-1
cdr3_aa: CASSPPRVIVNTEAFF
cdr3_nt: TGTGCCAGCTCACCACCCCGCGTGATCGTGAACACTGAAGCTTTCTTT

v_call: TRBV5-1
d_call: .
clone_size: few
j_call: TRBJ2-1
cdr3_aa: CASSSLGGGSNEQFF
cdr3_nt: TGCGCCAGCAGCTCTTTGGGCGGGGGCTCCAATGAGCAGTTCTTC

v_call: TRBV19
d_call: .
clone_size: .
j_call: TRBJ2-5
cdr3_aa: CASSSGERKTQYF
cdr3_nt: TGTGCCAGTAGCTCGGGGGAGAGGAAGACCCAGTACTTC

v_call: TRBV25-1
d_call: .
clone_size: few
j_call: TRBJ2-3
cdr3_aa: CASSAYRTDTQYF
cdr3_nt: TGTGCCAGCAGTGCCTACCGCACAGATACGCAGTATTTT

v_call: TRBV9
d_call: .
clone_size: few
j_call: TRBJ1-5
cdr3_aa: CASSVMENQPQHF
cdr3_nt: TGTGCCAGCAGCGTAATGGAGAATCAGCCCCAGCATTTT

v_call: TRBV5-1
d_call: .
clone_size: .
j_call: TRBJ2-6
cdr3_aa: CASSPTGANVLTF
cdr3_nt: TGCGCCAGCAGCCCTACGGGGGCCAACGTCCTGACTTTC

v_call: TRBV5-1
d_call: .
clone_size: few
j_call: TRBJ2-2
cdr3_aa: CASSLDSGRTGELFF
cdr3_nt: TGCGCCAGCAGCTTGGACAGCGGGCGGACCGGGGAGCTGTTTTTT

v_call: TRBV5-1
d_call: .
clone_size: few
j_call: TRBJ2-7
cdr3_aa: CASSLGTDYEQYF
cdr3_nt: TGCGCCAGCAGCTTGGGGACAGATTACGAGCAGTACTTC

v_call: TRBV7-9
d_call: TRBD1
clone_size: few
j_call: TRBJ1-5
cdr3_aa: CASSYGTGGGPQHF
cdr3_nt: TGTGCCAGCAGCTACGGGACAGGGGGAGGACCCCAGCATTTT

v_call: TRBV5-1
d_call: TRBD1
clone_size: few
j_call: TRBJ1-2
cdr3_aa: CASSLAGTAYGYTF
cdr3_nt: TGCGCCAGCAGCTTGGCTGGGACAGCCTATGGCTACACCTTC